This T cell receptor beta chain was captured by sequencing in a study of blood T cell repertoires in COVID-19. At the level of the study: Whether acute or convalescent, the COVID-19 samples came from the United States, Italy and Spain.

Original processing methods: Counts of nucleated cells, estimated from reference gene primer amplification, were obtained. Sequencing used immunoSEQ multiplex PCR; TCRdb keeps in-frame clones, though not all of them. The D gene and trimming were derived from the DNA, and the V and J assignments and clone size from that table. The data show about 91,000 clones, about 85% seen once. This clone occurred a few times. CDR3 size: 12 residues. The V and J ends lost 3 bases and 8 bases respectively, with 10 bases between them. Germline V gives CDR1 LNHDA, CDR2 SQIVND (reference sequence). The specimen sequenced was peripheral blood. This receptor was taken from a man in his 70s with acute or convalescent COVID-19. The chain is built from TRBV19 and TRBJ1-2, with a weak D call TRBD1 (5 bases). Written as DNA, the CDR3 is TGTGCCAGTAGTATGCGGAGGGGCGGCTACACCTTC. It specifies CASSMRRGGYTF.